The T cell receptor beta chain described here comes from a study of lymphopenia after photon versus proton radiotherapy. General observations from the study: Proton therapy kept repertoires fairly stable, unlike photons, which gained effector/memory cells.

Germline CDR1 reads MNHNY; CDR2 reads SVGAGI (reference sequence). V lost 4 bases to trimming and J lost 2 bases; unmatched junction nucleotides: 7. The CDR3 spans 16 residues. TCRdb keeps only in-frame clones here, not all; method: immunoSEQ multiplex PCR. This sample has around 20,000 clones; roughly 91% occur once, and the top ten carry 11%. On this clone: As yet, its antigen is unknown.

The sequencing used peripheral blood, collected from a patient treated with proton-based radiotherapy. This TCR came from an elderly man with esophageal cancer. The rearrangement uses TRBV6-6 and TRBJ2-5; 10 bases line up with TRBD1. The CDR3 sequence is CASSSPDRGHQETQYF. In DNA form, the CDR3 reads TGTGCCAGCAGTTCCCCCGACAGGGGGCATCAAGAGACCCAGTACTTC.